These T cell receptor beta chains were read from a single sample in a study of shared clonotypes between healthy human individuals. The repertoire was sequenced with immunoSEQ multiplex PCR; TCRdb's copy has only in-frame clones and lacks some. The table lists some 2,100,000 clones, approximately 95% of them singletons. Material: naive CD4+ T cells sorted from blood. The source is a young man in good health. Each CDR3 is given with its conserved first and last residue. A D gene is named only where the DNA matches it firmly. Some rows have no size entry. The others give once, few or many, or a class for an expanded clone.

clone size,J gene,V gene,D gene,CDR3 DNA,CDR3 protein
.,TRBJ2-7,TRBV7-9,.,TGTGCCAGCAGCTCCTTGGGGTACGAGCAGTACTTC,CASSSLGYEQYF
.,TRBJ1-2,TRBV27,.,TGTGCCAGCAGTTTGGCAGGAAAGCGTGGCTACACCTTC,CASSLAGKRGYTF
.,TRBJ1-5,TRBV28,.,TGTGCCAGCAGCCCCACAGGGTTTAGCAATCAGCCCCAGCATTTT,CASSPTGFSNQPQHF
.,TRBJ1-1,TRBV18,.,TGTGCCAGCTCACCACTGACCGGGGTAATAAACACTGAAGCTTTCTTT,CASSPLTGVINTEAFF
.,TRBJ1-4,TRBV4-1,.,TGCGCCAGCAGCCCCCGGGCGGCCACTAATGAAAAACTGTTTTTT,CASSPRAATNEKLFF
.,TRBJ2-7,TRBV4-3,TRBD2,TGCGCCAGCAGCCAAGCTTCGGGGACTAGCGGGATGTACGAGCAGTACTTC,CASSQASGTSGMYEQYF
.,TRBJ2-2,TRBV18,.,TGTGCCAGCTCACCACCGGAGACCGGGGAGCTGTTTTTT,CASSPPETGELFF
.,TRBJ1-4,TRBV18,.,TGTGCCAGCTCACCCGTGACAGCGTATAATGAAAAACTGTTTTTT,CASSPVTAYNEKLFF
.,TRBJ2-2,TRBV6-5,TRBD2,TGTGCCAGCAGACCACTAGCGGAAACCGGGGAGCTGTTTTTT,CASRPLAETGELFF
.,TRBJ2-2,TRBV9,.,TGTGCCAGCAGCCCAATGGTGTCTCACACCGGGGAGCTGTTTTTT,CASSPMVSHTGELFF
once,TRBJ2-5,TRBV4-1,TRBD2,TGCGCCAGCAGCCTGGGAGGGGCCCAAGAGACCCAGTACTTC,CASSLGGAQETQYF
.,TRBJ2-7,TRBV5-4,.,TGTGCCAGCAGCAGGTTACAGGGATTCGGCGAGCAGTACTTC,CASSRLQGFGEQYF
.,TRBJ2-7,TRBV5-1,TRBD1,TGCGCCAGCAGCTTGGCGGGACAGCTCTACGAGCAGTACTTC,CASSLAGQLYEQYF
.,TRBJ2-3,TRBV11-3,TRBD1,TGTGCCAGCAGCCCCGGGACAGGGAGGGTAGATACGCAGTATTTT,CASSPGTGRVDTQYF
.,TRBJ1-5,TRBV6-1,.,TGTGCCAGCAGCCAAGGGGTGGGGGGCAATCAGCCCCAGCATTTT,CASSQGVGGNQPQHF
once,TRBJ2-7,TRBV6-5,.,TGTGCCAGCACCCGGGCGGACGAGCAGTACTTC,CASTRADEQYF
.,TRBJ1-6,TRBV7-8,TRBD1,TGTGCCAGCAGCTTACCACGGACAGGGAGGAGCTCCTATAATTCACCCCTCCACTTT,CASSLPRTGRSSYNSPLHF
.,TRBJ2-1,TRBV6-5,.,TGTGCCAGCAGTCGACTCGGGGGAGAGGGGCAGTTCTTC,CASSRLGGEGQFF
.,TRBJ1-6,TRBV6-4,TRBD1,TGTGCCAGCAGTGACACTACCCGGGACAGGAATTCACCCCTCCACTTT,CASSDTTRDRNSPLHF
.,TRBJ1-5,TRBV19,.,TGTGCCAGTAGTGCCAGGGAGGTCAATCAGCCCCAGCATTTT,CASSAREVNQPQHF
.,TRBJ2-1,TRBV9,.,TGTGCCAGCAGCGCTATAACAGGGATAAGGTACAATGAGCAGTTCTTC,CASSAITGIRYNEQFF
.,TRBJ1-2,TRBV12-5,.,TGTGCTAGTGGTTTGGCCGTAGGGGGCTATGGCTACACCTTC,CASGLAVGGYGYTF
.,TRBJ2-7,TRBV19,TRBD2,TGTGCCAGTAGTCTAATGATCGGTGGCGGGAGCCACGAGCAGTACTTC,CASSLMIGGGSHEQYF
.,TRBJ2-2,TRBV5-4,.,TGTGCCAGCAGCTTGCATCAGGCCAACGGCGGGGAGCTGTTTTTT,CASSLHQANGGELFF
.,TRBJ2-7,TRBV30,.,TGTGCCTGGAGTGGTGGCGGAGCCTACGAGCAGTACTTC,CAWSGGGAYEQYF
.,TRBJ1-2,TRBV5-4,.,TGTGCCAGCAGCCTTGGGGGGGCGTATGGCTACACCTTC,CASSLGGAYGYTF
.,TRBJ1-1,TRBV10-1,.,TGCGCCAGCAGTGAGTCAGGGGGTGGTACTGAAGCTTTCTTT,CASSESGGGTEAFF
.,TRBJ2-2,TRBV5-6,TRBD2,TGTGCCAGCAGCTTGCCTAGCGGGAGGAACACCGGGGAGCTGTTTTTT,CASSLPSGRNTGELFF
.,TRBJ1-6,TRBV6-5,.,TGTGCCAGCAGTTACTCTTTAAATTCACCCCTCCACTTT,CASSYSLNSPLHF
.,TRBJ1-4,TRBV10-3,TRBD1,TGTGCCATCAGTACAGGGGGCTCTAATGAAAAACTGTTTTTT,CAISTGGSNEKLFF
once,TRBJ2-1,TRBV11-2,.,TGTGCCAGCAGCTTATCCGGTGTGTCCACCTACAATGAGCAGTTCTTC,CASSLSGVSTYNEQFF
.,TRBJ2-7,TRBV4-3,TRBD2,TGCGCCAGCAGCCAAGAATTATCTTGGGGGAGGGGCTCCTACGAGCAGTACTTC,CASSQELSWGRGSYEQYF
.,TRBJ1-1,TRBV10-3,TRBD1,TGTGCCATCAGTGACCCGGACAGGATGAACACTGAAGCTTTCTTT,CAISDPDRMNTEAFF
.,TRBJ2-7,TRBV15,.,TGTGCCACCAGCAGCGGATACGAGCAGTACTTC,CATSSGYEQYF
.,TRBJ1-6,TRBV6-4,.,TGTGCCATCCCCCCCAGAGCGGGGAGCTGTGCACCCCTCCACTTT,CAIPPRAGSCAPLHF
.,TRBJ1-1,TRBV28,.,TGTGCCAGCAGTTTATCCAGGACCCGTCCGGCTTTCTTT,CASSLSRTRPAFF
.,TRBJ1-6,TRBV29-1,.,TGCAGCGTGAGGACGGGTCATAATTCACCCCTCCACTTT,CSVRTGHNSPLHF
.,TRBJ2-1,TRBV14,.,TGTGCCAGCAGCCTACGCGATGAGCAGTTCTTC,CASSLRDEQFF